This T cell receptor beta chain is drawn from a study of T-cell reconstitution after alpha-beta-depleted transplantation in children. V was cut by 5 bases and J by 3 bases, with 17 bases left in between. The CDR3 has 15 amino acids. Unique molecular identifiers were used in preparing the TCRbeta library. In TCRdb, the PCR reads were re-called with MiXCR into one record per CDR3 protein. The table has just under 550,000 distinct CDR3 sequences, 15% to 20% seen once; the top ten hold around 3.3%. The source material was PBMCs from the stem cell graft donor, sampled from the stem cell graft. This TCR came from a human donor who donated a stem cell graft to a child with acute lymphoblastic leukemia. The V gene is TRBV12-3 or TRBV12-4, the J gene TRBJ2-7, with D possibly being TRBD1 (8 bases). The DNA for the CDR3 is TGTGCCAGCAGTACGGACAGGGACTATTACTACGAGCAGTACTTC. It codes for CASSTDRDYYYEQYF.